This T cell receptor beta chain was captured in a study of OX40 agonist ivuxolimab in advanced cancers. For the study at large: Enrolled patients in dose escalation had cancers that were hepatocellular carcinoma, melanoma, renal cell or head and neck cancer.

The CDR3 is 12 residues long. Trimming cost V 9 bases and J 4 bases, with 11 bases left between them. The germline gives CDR1 MDHEN, CDR2 SYDVKM. The table lists this clone with a count of one. Its antigen is unknown. Data came from immunoSEQ multiplex PCR; TCRdb stores just in-frame clones and leaves some out. Of 40,000 to 50,000 clones detected, about 90% appear once; the ten largest clones hold roughly three fifths. Overall study findings and caveats: Nonresponders, in some cases, also had low normalized T-cell clonal expansion.

The specimen was CD4+ or CD8+ T cells sorted from blood, collected in a trial of the OX40 agonist ivuxolimab. The receptor's source is an adult with an advanced solid tumor such as melanoma, head and neck, liver or kidney cancer. This chain joins TRBV28 and TRBJ2-3; D not certain. The CDR3 nucleotides are TGTGCCAGTCGGCTAGATGCAGATACGCAGTATTTT. Residues: CASRLDADTQYF. The full variable domain, rest sourced from reference TRBV28 and TRBJ2-3, is DVKVTQSSRYLVKRTGEKVFLECVQDMDHENMFWYRQDPGLGLRLIYFSYDVKMKEKGDIPEGYSVSREKKERFSLILESASTNQTSMYLCASRLDADTQYFGPGTRLTVL.